This TCR beta chain was documented in a study of T cells in localized non-small cell lung cancer. Data came from immunoSEQ multiplex PCR; TCRdb stores just in-frame clones and leaves some out. The table has 30,000 to 35,000 clones, 93% seen once. The germline CDR1 and CDR2 sequences are SGHTA and FQGTGA. V shed 5 bases, J shed 6 bases, and the junction held 10 bases outside the gene matches. The CDR3 spans 15 residues. Study observations and caveats: In uninvolved adjacent lung, T cell clonality reached its highest value, exceeding tumor. Owing to sequencing of a solitary tumor region, heterogeneity cannot be discounted. Patients showing higher blood T cell density tended to see longer overall survival. Median detection of top 100 tumor clones in adjacent lung was around 60 clones.

With respect to this clone: What it binds is unknown.

Sequencing was performed on peripheral blood, taken before any cancer treatment. This chain uses TRBV7-3 with TRBJ2-1; 7 nucleotides align to TRBD2. This TCR derives from an older female donor with stage I lung adenocarcinoma. CDR3 amino acids: CASSPLDGRINEQFF. Here the CDR3 DNA reads TGTGCCAGCAGCCCCCTCGACGGGAGGATCAATGAGCAGTTCTTC.